A single sample gave rise to the 25 T cell receptor beta chains below, sequenced in a study of blood T cell repertoires in COVID-19. Libraries were prepared by immunoSEQ multiplex PCR; TCRdb keeps only in-frame clonotypes and omits some of them. In the table there are approximately 74,000 clones, 88% of which are singletons. The sequenced sample consisted of peripheral blood. These receptors came from a woman of 80 years or more with active or convalescent COVID-19.

The chain is built from TRBV10-3 and TRBJ2-1; no firm D call. The V and J ends lost 1 base and 10 bases respectively, with 17 bases between them. The CDR3 length is 15 residues. The germline V gene has CDR1 ENHRY and CDR2 SYGVKD. CDR3 amino acids: CAISEYSAVNSEQFF. The CDR3 DNA reads TGTGCCATCAGTGAGTACTCCGCGGTAAATTCGGAGCAGTTCTTC.

This chain connects TRBV9 to TRBJ2-1; possible D gene TRBD2, 6 bases. V was shortened by 3 bases and J by 0 bases, with 13 bases between the two germline ends. This CDR3 region has 16 residues. Looked up from germline, CDR1 is SGDLS and CDR2 is YYNGEE. Here the CDR3 reads CASSGSERASYNEQFF. CDR3 bases: TGTGCCAGCAGCGGCTCGGAGCGGGCCTCCTACAATGAGCAGTTCTTC.

This chain links TRBV7-2 with TRBJ2-3; D is unclear. Trimming removed 2 bases from V and 2 bases from J, with 14 bases in between. The CDR3 extends over 16 amino acids. CDR1 is SGHTA, CDR2 FQGNSA, per germline. This CDR3 is CASSLNPPRPTDTQYF. The CDR3 coding sequence is TGTGCCAGCAGCTTAAACCCCCCGCGTCCCACAGATACGCAGTATTTT.

The genes are TRBV19 and TRBJ2-2; D is unresolved. V was cut by 5 bases and J by 0 bases, with 7 bases left in between. Germline V gives CDR1 LNHDA, CDR2 SQIVND (reference sequence). The CDR3 runs to 14 residues. The CDR3 region has the DNA TGTGCCAGTAGTTGGAGAGCGAACACCGGGGAGCTGTTTTTT. Residues: CASSWRANTGELFF.

The chain's CDR3 is CASSLRQGHNTGELFF. The CDR3 nucleotides read TGTGCCAGCAGCCTCCGACAGGGACACAACACCGGGGAGCTGTTTTTT. The chain carries TRBV11-3 and TRBJ2-2; 7 positions agree with TRBD1. CDR3 length: 16 residues. Per the germline V gene, CDR1 is SGHNT and CDR2 is YENEEA. Trimming took 5 bases from V and 2 from J; bases not matched to a gene: 8.

The sample holds a few counts of this clone. V gene TRBV7-9 combines with J gene TRBJ1-2; 12 bases are a match to TRBD1. The germline gives CDR1 SEHNR, CDR2 FQNEAQ (reference sequence). The CDR3 has 14 amino acids. V gave up 5 bases and J gave up 7 bases; unmatched junction bases: 5. In DNA form, the CDR3 reads TGTGCCAGCAGCGCCCGGGACAGGGGGCCTGGCTACACCTTC. It encodes CASSARDRGPGYTF.

The gene calls are TRBV5-1 and TRBJ2-1; 15 nucleotides match TRBD2. CDR1 is SGHRS, CDR2 YFSETQ, per germline. Trimming cost V 4 bases and J 9 bases; bases outside gene matches: 2. This CDR3 is 14 amino acids long. The CDR3 reads CASSGGLAGGEQFF. In DNA, the CDR3 is TGCGCCAGCAGCGGGGGACTAGCGGGAGGTGAGCAGTTCTTC.

This clone appeared a few times. V gene TRBV6-6 combines with J gene TRBJ2-7; unclear D gene. The CDR3 has 14 residues. V dropped 7 bases and J dropped 1 base, with 14 bases sitting between them. Germline-derived CDR1 and CDR2 are MNHNY and SVGAGI (reference sequence). Here the CDR3 DNA reads TGTGCCAGCAAGAAGGAGATACGATCCTACGAGCAGTACTTC. It is translated as CASKKEIRSYEQYF.

This rearrangement joins TRBV5-6 to TRBJ1-5; TRBD1 matches 11 bases. The CDR3 loop spans 17 amino acids. J lost 2 bases, V lost 4 bases, and 8 bases had no gene match. CDR1 is SGHDT, CDR2 YYEEEE, per germline. The CDR3 reads CASSRGQGAGRNQPQHF. CDR3 DNA: TGTGCCAGCAGCAGAGGACAGGGGGCTGGGCGCAATCAGCCCCAGCATTTT.

The V call is TRBV2, the J call TRBJ2-2; D might be TRBD1 (7 bases). Germline CDR1 is SNHLY and CDR2 is FYNNEI. This CDR3 comprises 17 residues. V shed 3 bases and J shed 0 bases, with 14 bases lying between them. DNA of the CDR3: TGTGCCAGCAGTGAGGACCCAGGGGGGACGAACACCGGGGAGCTGTTTTTT. This encodes CASSEDPGGTNTGELFF.

This chain connects TRBV10-1 to TRBJ2-7; TRBD1 aligns across 9 bases. V lost 9 bases to trimming and J lost 2 bases; unmatched junction nucleotides: 17. The CDR3 is made up of 17 amino acids. CDR1 and CDR2 from the germline V gene are WNHNN and SYGVQD (reference sequence). In DNA, the CDR3 is TGCGCCAGAGCGAAGTCCCGGGACAGGGAGAGGGCCTACGAGCAGTACTTC. Amino acid sequence: CARAKSRDRERAYEQYF.

A single count supports this clone. CDR3 amino acids: CASSPWTGAIYEQYF. As DNA, the CDR3 is TGTGCCAGTAGTCCCTGGACAGGGGCCATTTACGAGCAGTACTTC. The rearrangement joins TRBV19 to TRBJ2-7, with 9 nucleotides matching TRBD1. CDR1 is LNHDA, CDR2 SQIVND, per germline (reference sequence). The CDR3 length is 15 residues. Trimming at V came to 5 bases and at J to 4 bases, leaving 9 bases not matched to a gene.

The rearrangement uses TRBV11-2 and TRBJ1-2, with 9 positions matching TRBD1. The ends lost 5 bases at V and 5 bases at J; junction bases unmatched: 6. This CDR3 region has 14 residues. Germline V CDR1 and CDR2: SGHAT, FQNNGV. The CDR3 sequence: CASSRSGQGYGYTF. The DNA of the CDR3 is TGTGCCAGCAGCCGCTCGGGACAGGGTTATGGCTACACCTTC.

This chain joins TRBV10-3 and TRBJ1-1; TRBD1 aligns across 10 bases. V was clipped by 3 bases and J by 6 bases; unmatched bases: 4. This CDR3 has 14 residues. Germline lookup yields CDR1 ENHRY and CDR2 SYGVKD. CDR3 protein: CAISDSGTGAEAFF. The CDR3 DNA reads as TGTGCCATCAGTGATTCGGGGACAGGGGCTGAAGCTTTCTTT.

This chain uses TRBV7-2 with TRBJ2-7; D might be TRBD1 (5 bases). V shed 4 bases and J shed 2 bases, with 9 bases lying between them. Per the germline V gene, CDR1 is SGHTA and CDR2 is FQGNSA. The CDR3 sequence is 13 residues long. This CDR3 is CASSSDTTYEQYF. The CDR3 nucleotides are TGTGCCAGCAGCTCGGACACCACCTACGAGCAGTACTTC.

The chain employs TRBV5-1 and TRBJ1-4; D may be TRBD1 (6 bases). The CDR3 is 16 amino acids. Germline CDR1 SGHRS, CDR2 YFSETQ. Trimming cost V 3 bases and J 4 bases, with 16 bases left between them. CDR3 nucleotide sequence: TGCGCCAGCAGCTCCTCCGGGGGGACAAGTAATGAAAAACTGTTTTTT. Its protein product is CASSSSGGTSNEKLFF.

CDR3 coding DNA: TGCGCCAGCAGCCAAGATTGGGCAGGGGTGAGGGAGCAGTACTTC. The encoded protein is CASSQDWAGVREQYF. The chain uses TRBV4-3 and TRBJ2-7; a weak D match, TRBD1 (6 bases). The CDR3 runs 15 residues. The V gene lost 0 bases and the J gene lost 7 bases, with 16 bases spanning the gap. CDR1 is LGHNA and CDR2 is YSLEER in the germline V gene.

This clone was observed a single time. The chain carries TRBV5-6 and TRBJ2-7; D possibly corresponds to TRBD2 (5 bases). V was pared by 2 bases and J by 6 bases, with 12 bases between. The CDR3 runs to 13 residues. CDR1 SGHDT and CDR2 YYEEEE come from the germline V gene. CDR3 loop: CASSFAGQGEQYF. The CDR3 DNA reads TGTGCCAGCAGCTTCGCGGGCCAAGGCGAGCAGTACTTC.

This sequence joins TRBV19 and TRBJ2-3, with D possibly being TRBD1 (5 bases). The CDR3 loop spans 13 amino acids. The germline gives CDR1 LNHDA, CDR2 SQIVND (reference sequence). Between the trimmed V and J ends, which lost 7 bases and 0 bases, there was a span of 8 bases. The CDR3, as DNA: TGTGCCAGTATGGACATCAGCACAGATACGCAGTATTTT. It codes for CASMDISTDTQYF.

This chain joins TRBV18 and TRBJ1-2; TRBD1 aligns across 8 bases. The CDR3 totals 14 residues. With V trimmed by 6 bases and J by 7 bases, 10 bases remained unmatched. Looked up from germline, CDR1 is KGHSH and CDR2 is LQKENI. The CDR3 loop reads CASSGGQASGGYTF. CDR3 bases: TGTGCCAGCTCGGGGGGACAGGCGTCGGGTGGCTACACCTTC. Full variable domain (outside the CDR3, taken from reference TRBV18 and TRBJ1-2): NAGVMQNPRHLVRRRGQEARLRCSPMKGHSHVYWYRQLPEEGLKFMVYLQKENIIDESGMPKERFSAEFPKEGPSILRIQQVVRGDSAAYFCASSGGQASGGYTFGSGTRLTVV.

The chain links TRBV3-1 (or the pseudogene TRBV3-2) to TRBJ2-3, with 11 bases fitting TRBD2. Trimming at V came to 0 bases and at J to 0 bases, leaving 5 bases not matched to a gene. The CDR3 covers 18 residues. Germline V lookup: CDR1 LGHDT, CDR2 YNNKEL (reference sequence). The CDR3: CASSQEAPSGRSTDTQYF. In nucleotides, the CDR3 is TGTGCCAGCAGCCAAGAGGCCCCTAGCGGGAGGAGCACAGATACGCAGTATTTT.

The chain recombines TRBV5-4 with TRBJ2-4; perhaps TRBD2 as D (7 bases). CDR1 and CDR2 (germline): SGHNT, YYREEE (reference sequence). The CDR3 is made up of 14 amino acids. Trimming pared 4 bases from V and 8 bases from J, leaving 16 bases between. The CDR3 loop reads CASSRDGGRDIQYF. The CDR3 coding sequence is TGTGCCAGCAGCCGGGACGGGGGGCGGGACATTCAGTACTTC.

This clone was seen a few times. V is TRBV11-3 and J is TRBJ2-3, with TRBD2 matching 9 bases. Germline V gene lookup returns CDR1 SGHNT and CDR2 YENEEA. The V and J ends lost 5 bases and 4 bases, in that order; junction bases with no gene match: 7. The CDR3 runs 15 residues. CDR3 protein: CASSRVAGAADTQYF. CDR3 DNA: TGTGCCAGCAGCCGTGTAGCGGGAGCTGCAGATACGCAGTATTTT. The entire variable domain, with the rest obtained from reference TRBV11-3 and TRBJ2-3, is as follows: EAGVVQSPRYKIIEKKQPVAFWCNPISGHNTLYWYLQNLGQGPELLIRYENEEAVDDSQLPKDRFSAERLKGVDSTLKIQPAELGDSAVYLCASSRVAGAADTQYFGPGTRLTVL.

The rearrangement joins TRBV18 to TRBJ2-7; D is possibly TRBD2 (7 bases). The ends were cut back, 3 bases at V and 9 bases at J, with 18 bases in the middle. Germline V lookup: CDR1 KGHSH, CDR2 LQKENI. The CDR3 sequence is 14 residues long. The CDR3 here is CASSPTSRGWAQYF. The CDR3 nucleotides are TGTGCCAGCTCACCGACTAGCAGGGGCTGGGCGCAGTACTTC.

This rearrangement joins TRBV4-3 to TRBJ2-7, with 12 positions matching TRBD2. Per germline, CDR1 LGHNA and CDR2 YSLEER. The V and J ends lost 2 bases and 4 bases, in that order; junction bases with no gene match: 3. The CDR3 totals 15 residues. Here the CDR3 DNA reads TGCGCCAGCAGCCAAAGACTAGCGGGAGAGTACGAGCAGTACTTC. Translation: CASSQRLAGEYEQYF.